The clone carrying this T cell receptor (beta chain) appeared many times. Its antigen remains unidentified. The CDR3 sequence is 14 residues long. Trimming shortened V by 5 bases and J by 8 bases, and 18 bases separated the two germline ends. Germline-derived CDR1 and CDR2 are MGHRA and YSYEKL. These data originate in a study of early T cells in non-severe SARS-CoV-2 infection. Study as a whole: Unsorted whole-blood RNA was sequenced in bulk, leaving chains unpaired. Study observations and caveats: In VDJdb matching, anti-spike CD8 responses were favored while private and CD4 specificities went missing.

Each single cDNA molecule received a unique molecular identifier. TCRdb itself ran the 5' RACE reads through MiXCR, one entry per CDR3 protein. The sample includes 70,000 or so distinct CDR3 sequences, roughly a tenth seen only once; the top ten take over 6%. The sequenced sample was whole blood, obtained at baseline. This receptor was obtained from an adult who was a healthcare worker with PCR-confirmed SARS-CoV-2 infection or an uninfected control (not recorded which). This sequence joins TRBV4-1 and TRBJ1-2; D may be TRBD1 (5 bases). For the CDR3, the DNA is TGCGCCAGCAGCAGAGGGGAGGGAGCTAGCGGCTACACCTTC. Its translation is CASSRGEGASGYTF.